The rows below give T cell receptor beta chains drawn from one sample of a study of regulatory T cells in long-lasting Graves disease. TCRdb re-derived calls from the multiplex PCR reads in MiXCR, one entry per CDR3 protein. The sample records approximately 390,000 distinct CDR3 sequences, around 16% being singletons. These sequences were also reported in another study, on T cells in Graves' hyperthyroidism and ophthalmopathy.

Source: peripheral blood mononuclear cells (PBMCs), taken at new diagnosis, from a patient treated with antithyroid drugs. The receptor source for this set is a woman between 18 and 30 years old with Graves disease. CDR3s include the opening cysteine and the closing phenylalanine or tryptophan. Each record gives: D gene, clone size, J gene, V gene, CDR3 protein, CDR3 DNA. D genes are given only for firm matches. Rows may omit the clone size; those that give it use once, few, many or a size class.

- many TRBJ2-5 TRBV5-1 CASSLQGGETQYF TGTGCCAGCAGCCTACAAGGGGGAGAGACCCAGTACTTC
- many TRBJ2-7 TRBV20-1 CSAMAGSSSYEQYF TGCAGTGCCATGGCCGGTTCGAGCTCCTACGAGCAGTACTTC
TRBD2 many TRBJ2-1 TRBV7-3 CASSLRASGRSGQFF TGTGCCAGCAGCTTAAGGGCTAGCGGGAGATCGGGGCAGTTCTTC
- many TRBJ1-2 TRBV6-5 CASSYNRDSGGYTF TGTGCCAGCAGTTACAACCGGGATAGCGGTGGCTACACCTTC
TRBD1 - TRBJ2-7 TRBV18 CASSSTGGQYF TGTGCCAGCTCATCAACAGGGGGGCAGTACTTC
TRBD2 many TRBJ2-7 TRBV20-1 CSAESGKVGYEQYF TGCAGTGCTGAAAGCGGGAAGGTGGGGTACGAGCAGTACTTC
- - TRBJ1-2 TRBV5-1 CASSPGSTSNYGYTF TGCGCCAGCAGCCCCGGGTCCACTTCCAACTATGGCTACACCTTC
TRBD2 few TRBJ2-1 TRBV10-1 CASSELSGGAYNEQFF TGCGCCAGCAGTGAGCTTAGCGGGGGGGCCTACAATGAGCAGTTCTTC
- many TRBJ2-1 TRBV30 CAWSGGGHEQFF TGTGCCTGGAGTGGAGGGGGGCATGAGCAGTTCTTC
- many TRBJ2-7 TRBV28 CASEGIIGGQDEQYF TGTGCCAGCGAGGGTATAATCGGGGGCCAAGACGAGCAGTACTTC
- - TRBJ2-1 TRBV19 CASSPTTRSGSYNEQFF TGTGCCAGTAGTCCAACTACCCGGTCGGGGTCCTACAATGAGCAGTTCTTC
TRBD2 - TRBJ2-1 TRBV19 CASSIAGTRSFNEQFF TGTGCCAGTAGTATAGCCGGGACTAGGTCTTTCAATGAGCAGTTCTTC
TRBD2 - TRBJ2-3 TRBV20-1 CSARVPPGGGSADTQYF TGCAGTGCTAGAGTCCCCCCGGGGGGGGGAAGCGCAGATACGCAGTATTTT
- many TRBJ2-5 TRBV7-6 CASSPQTGMDRETQYF TGTGCCAGCAGCCCTCAGACAGGAATGGACCGAGAGACCCAGTACTTC
TRBD2 few TRBJ2-2 TRBV5-1 CASSYGTSGNTGELFF TGCGCCAGCAGCTACGGGACTAGCGGGAACACCGGGGAGCTGTTTTTT
- many TRBJ2-1 TRBV5-1 CASSGGGLGYNEQFF TGCGCCAGCAGCGGTGGGGGTTTGGGATACAATGAGCAGTTCTTC
TRBD1 - TRBJ1-2 TRBV29-1 CSVKGGPGAVFGYTF TGCAGCGTAAAAGGGGGCCCAGGGGCGGTGTTCGGCTACACCTTC
- - TRBJ1-2 TRBV9 CASSSLAGAAYGYTF TGTGCCAGCAGCTCCCTCGCGGGGGCGGCCTATGGCTACACCTTC
- many TRBJ2-1 TRBV27 CASSSLTGTPNRNEQFF TGTGCCAGCAGTTCCTTAACCGGGACCCCCAACCGGAATGAGCAGTTCTTC
- many TRBJ1-2 TRBV6-9 CASSYSRDTYGYTF TGTGCCAGCAGTTACTCTCGGGACACCTATGGCTACACCTTC
- - TRBJ2-3 TRBV15 CATSRVFGTPRHTQYF TGTGCCACCAGCAGAGTGTTCGGGACGCCGAGACATACGCAGTATTTT
- many TRBJ2-5 TRBV5-1 CASSLALAEETQYF TGCGCCAGCAGCTTGGCTCTCGCCGAAGAGACCCAGTACTTC
TRBD1 many TRBJ1-1 TRBV5-1 CASSLSGTGWSEAFF TGCGCCAGCAGCTTGTCAGGGACAGGGTGGTCTGAAGCTTTCTTT
TRBD2 many TRBJ2-5 TRBV5-5 CASSEGTSGNRETQYF TGTGCCAGCAGCGAGGGGACTAGCGGGAACCGAGAGACCCAGTACTTC
- - TRBJ1-2 TRBV6-1 CASLMNRFGGNYGYTF TGTGCCAGCTTGATGAACCGGTTTGGGGGAAACTATGGCTACACCTTC
- - TRBJ2-5 TRBV6-1 CASSIGPRETQYF TGTGCCAGCAGCATCGGGCCTCGAGAGACCCAGTACTTC
- many TRBJ2-7 TRBV12-3/TRBV12-4 CASSLRQSSEQYF TGTGCCAGCAGTTTACGTCAGTCCTCCGAGCAGTACTTC
TRBD1 few TRBJ1-3 TRBV4-1 CASSLLPGQAGNTIYF TGCGCCAGCAGCCTGTTACCGGGACAGGCAGGAAACACCATATATTTT
TRBD1 many TRBJ1-1 TRBV30 CAWSRVGTVNTEAFF TGTGCCTGGAGTCGAGTCGGGACAGTGAACACTGAAGCTTTCTTT
- - TRBJ1-5 TRBV19 CASTPTDKGRDQPQHF TGTGCCAGTACCCCCACAGACAAGGGGCGAGATCAGCCCCAGCATTTT
- many TRBJ1-4 TRBV30 CAWRGSINEKLFF TGTGCCTGGAGGGGATCGATTAATGAAAAACTGTTTTTT
TRBD1 few TRBJ2-3 TRBV5-6 CASSPGQGAHDTQYF TGTGCCAGCAGCCCCGGACAGGGGGCCCATGATACGCAGTATTTT
- few TRBJ1-3 TRBV2 CASSYFDGASGNTIYF TGTGCCAGTTCATACTTCGACGGAGCCTCTGGAAACACCATATATTTT
- many TRBJ2-1 TRBV5-6 CASSHQDGSFYEQFF TGTGCCAGCAGCCATCAGGACGGCTCTTTCTATGAGCAGTTCTTC
TRBD1 many TRBJ1-1 TRBV12-3/TRBV12-4 CASSRRTGASNTEAFF TGTGCCAGCAGCCGACGGACAGGGGCCTCGAACACTGAAGCTTTCTTT
- many TRBJ2-1 TRBV5-1 CASSSAGGDVREQFF TGCGCCAGCAGCTCCGCAGGGGGGGATGTAAGGGAGCAGTTCTTC
- - TRBJ1-4 TRBV5-5 CASSFAGTGGEKLFF TGTGCCAGCAGCTTTGCCGGGACGGGGGGTGAAAAACTGTTTTTT
- many TRBJ2-7 TRBV5-1 CASSLGGSGNPSYEQYF TGCGCCAGCAGCTTGGGGGGGTCCGGAAATCCATCCTACGAGCAGTACTTC
TRBD2 - TRBJ2-3 TRBV7-3 CASRFSGNTDTQYF TGTGCCAGCAGATTTAGCGGGAACACAGATACGCAGTATTTT
- many TRBJ1-3 TRBV3-1 CASSQGDGRNTIYF TGTGCCAGCAGCCAAGGGGACGGTCGGAACACCATATATTTT
TRBD1 many TRBJ1-2 TRBV6-1 CASSGSGQGPTNYGYTF TGTGCCAGCAGTGGATCTGGACAGGGCCCCACTAACTATGGCTACACCTTC
- many TRBJ2-1 TRBV11-2 CASSGGLYNEQFF TGTGCCAGCAGCGGGGGGCTTTACAATGAGCAGTTCTTC
- many TRBJ2-3 TRBV7-9 CASSFDASEITDTQYF TGTGCCAGCAGCTTTGACGCTAGCGAGATCACAGATACGCAGTATTTT
- - TRBJ2-2 TRBV6-1 CASRGSKRTVELFF TGTGCCAGTAGGGGCTCGAAGAGGACCGTGGAGCTGTTTTTT